The table lists the clone carrying this T cell receptor (beta chain) with a count of one. The target antigen is unknown. The data stem from a study of Ad26.COV2.S vaccination and SARS-CoV-2 variants. On the study more broadly: The Ad26.COV2.S arm of the COV1001 trial was where the donor was placed.

Produced via immunoSEQ multiplex PCR; TCRdb's table is partial and in-frame only. The sample consists of 350,000 to 450,000 clones, 92% of them appearing once. Study results and limitations: Considerable breadth of spike-specific CD8+ and CD4+ T cell responses has reportedly been documented following vaccination. Responses of T cells in total may have been underestimated by the TCR breadth and depth analyses.

Germline lookup yields CDR1 MNHEY and CDR2 SMNVEV (reference sequence). The CDR3 spans 16 residues. The V end lost 5 bases, the J end lost 3 bases, and 18 bases lay between the germline ends. Treatment indicated: 15 to 20 received Ad26.COV2.S at low or high dose, single or two shots; several received placebo; per-sample allocation not given. Specimens were obtained on day 63 following the first vaccine or placebo injection. The source material was peripheral blood, sampled in a trial of Ad26.COV2.S vaccine versus placebo. The clonotype was recovered from a person aged 18-65 years who received the Ad26.COV2.S COVID-19 vaccine or a placebo. V and J are TRBV27 and TRBJ2-3; no definite D call. CDR3 coding DNA: TGTGCCAGCAGTCCCCAGTCCTCGAAGGGAACAGATACGCAGTATTTT. As protein: CASSPQSSKGTDTQYF.